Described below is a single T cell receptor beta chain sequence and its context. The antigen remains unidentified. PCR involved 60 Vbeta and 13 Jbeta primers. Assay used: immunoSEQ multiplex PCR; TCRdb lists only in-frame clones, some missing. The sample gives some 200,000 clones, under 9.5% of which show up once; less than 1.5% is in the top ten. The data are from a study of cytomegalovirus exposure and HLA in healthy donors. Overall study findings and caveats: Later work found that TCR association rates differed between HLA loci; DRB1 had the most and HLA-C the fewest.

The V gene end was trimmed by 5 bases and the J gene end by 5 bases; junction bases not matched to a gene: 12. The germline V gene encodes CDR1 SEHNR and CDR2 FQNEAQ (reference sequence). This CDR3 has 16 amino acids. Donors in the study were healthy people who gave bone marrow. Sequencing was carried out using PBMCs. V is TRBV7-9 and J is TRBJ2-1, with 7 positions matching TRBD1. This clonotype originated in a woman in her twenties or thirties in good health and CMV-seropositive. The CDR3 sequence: CASSPRGRTANNEQFF. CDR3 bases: TGTGCCAGCAGCCCAAGGGGGCGGACCGCCAACAATGAGCAGTTCTTC.